A selection of T cell receptor beta chains follows, all from one sample in a study of T cells in Graves' hyperthyroidism and ophthalmopathy. TCRdb redid the calling of the multiplex PCR reads with MiXCR, one entry per CDR3 protein. The table shows a few hundred thousand distinct CDR3 sequences, with roughly 20% occurring only once. The sample comprised blood. These receptors all come from a man younger than 40 with Graves' ophthalmopathy. Each CDR3 is given with its conserved first and last residue. A D gene is named only where the DNA matches it firmly. Some rows mark clone size as missing; the rest say once, few, many or name a class of expanded clone.

TRBJ2-1 TRBV7-6 TRBD1 few CASSLGGQGAVYEQFF TGTGCCAGCAGCTTAGGGGGACAGGGGGCGGTCTATGAGCAGTTCTTC
TRBJ2-5 TRBV11-2 - few CASSLEEGAPGYF TGTGCCAGCAGCTTAGAGGAGGGAGCGCCAGGGTACTTC
TRBJ2-2 TRBV5-1 TRBD1 - CASSPGQGDTGELFF TGCGCCAGCAGCCCTGGACAGGGGGACACCGGGGAGCTGTTTTTT
TRBJ2-3 TRBV20-1 TRBD1 few CSGTKVRGRTTQYF TGCAGCGGAACAAAGGTCAGGGGGCGGACTACGCAGTATTTT
TRBJ1-4 TRBV11-2 TRBD1 many CASRRQGRVGNEKLFF TGTGCCAGCAGACGACAGGGGCGCGTCGGTAATGAAAAACTGTTTTTT
TRBJ2-1 TRBV5-1 TRBD1 - CASSRVQGTYNEQLF TGCGCCAGCAGCCGCGTACAGGGGACCTACAATGAGCAGCTCTTC
TRBJ1-5 TRBV2 - - CASRVGGGTNQPQHF TGTGCCAGCAGAGTCGGTGGGGGTACGAATCAGCCCCAGCATTTT
TRBJ2-1 TRBV2 - many CASSEGADSYNEQFF TGTGCCAGCAGTGAGGGGGCAGATTCCTACAATGAGCAGTTCTTC
TRBJ2-2 TRBV5-1 - few CASSLYRGADTGELFF TGCGCCAGCAGCTTGTATCGGGGCGCGGACACCGGGGAGCTGTTTTTT
TRBJ2-1 TRBV11-1 TRBD2 - CASSLGPSGRGLNEQFF TGTGCCAGCAGCTTGGGCCCTAGCGGGAGGGGCCTAAATGAGCAGTTCTTC
TRBJ2-7 TRBV11-2 - many CASSPLGGEQYF TGTGCCAGCAGCCCTCTGGGCGGCGAGCAGTACTTC
TRBJ1-4 TRBV5-1 - few CASSHRGADEKLFF TGCGCCAGCAGCCACCGGGGGGCGGATGAAAAACTGTTTTTT
TRBJ2-1 TRBV3-1 - - CASSQFQVEQFF TGTGCCAGCAGCCAATTCCAAGTAGAGCAGTTCTTC
TRBJ1-1 TRBV25-1 - few CASSGETILTEAFF TGTGCCAGCAGTGGGGAGACAATTCTCACTGAAGCTTTCTTT
TRBJ2-1 TRBV20-1 TRBD2 few CSGMGLALNEQFF TGCAGCGGAATGGGACTAGCGCTAAATGAGCAGTTCTTC
TRBJ2-2 TRBV12-3/TRBV12-4 TRBD1 many CASSLDRGGTGELFF TGTGCCAGCAGTTTGGACAGGGGTGGCACCGGGGAGCTGTTTTTT
TRBJ2-7 TRBV7-6 - - CASSPSRTSYEQYF TGTGCCAGCAGCCCCAGCAGGACCTCCTACGAGCAGTACTTC
TRBJ2-3 TRBV12-3/TRBV12-4 TRBD1 many CASSFGSTGHTDTQYF TGTGCCAGCAGTTTTGGGTCGACAGGGCACACAGATACGCAGTATTTT
TRBJ2-5 TRBV20-1 TRBD2 many CSATGQEPGGARETQYF TGCAGTGCTACAGGGCAAGAACCCGGGGGGGCAAGAGAGACCCAGTACTTC
TRBJ1-1 TRBV28 TRBD1 many CASSRERQGMNTEAFF TGTGCCAGCAGCCGCGAGAGACAGGGAATGAACACTGAAGCTTTCTTT
TRBJ1-6 TRBV10-3 - few CAISESISNSPLHF TGTGCCATCAGTGAGTCGATCTCTAATTCACCCCTCCACTTT
TRBJ1-2 TRBV5-1 - few CASSLDPEYGYTF TGCGCCAGCAGCTTGGATCCAGAGTATGGCTACACCTTC
TRBJ1-1 TRBV12-3/TRBV12-4 TRBD1 many CASSFKGAKTEAFF TGTGCCAGCAGTTTTAAGGGGGCGAAGACTGAAGCTTTCTTT
TRBJ2-2 TRBV27 TRBD2 - CASSTGLAGGPNTGELFF TGTGCCAGCAGTACGGGACTAGCGGGAGGGCCCAACACCGGGGAGCTGTTTTTT
TRBJ2-5 TRBV20-1 - - CSTTGRRETQYF TGCAGTACGACAGGGAGGAGGGAGACCCAGTACTTC
TRBJ2-7 TRBV11-1 - - CASSLAGQHTYEQYF TGTGCCAGCAGCTTAGCAGGGCAGCACACCTACGAGCAGTACTTC
TRBJ1-5 TRBV19 - - CASSIDSRAGWQPQHF TGTGCCAGTAGTATAGATTCGAGGGCAGGATGGCAGCCCCAGCATTTT
TRBJ1-1 TRBV2 - - CASSRDPRTAFF TGTGCCAGCAGCCGGGACCCCCGGACGGCTTTCTTT
TRBJ2-3 TRBV5-1 - - CASQSYTSTDTQYF TGCGCCAGCCAAAGTTACACGAGCACAGATACGCAGTATTTT
TRBJ2-3 TRBV20-1 TRBD2 many CSAKTSGPADTQYF TGCAGTGCTAAGACTAGCGGGCCGGCAGATACGCAGTATTTT
TRBJ2-7 TRBV10-3 - - CASSVPAYEQYF TGTGCCAGCAGTGTACCGGCCTACGAGCAGTACTTC
TRBJ1-1 TRBV30 - many CAWRKGSLTPEAFF TGTGCCTGGAGGAAGGGGTCCTTAACGCCTGAAGCTTTCTTT
TRBJ1-1 TRBV30 TRBD1 few CAWRTGGLEAFF TGTGCCTGGCGGACAGGGGGCCTTGAAGCTTTCTTT